A single sample gave rise to the 31 T cell receptor beta chains below, sequenced in a study of control samples from healthy donors and cancer patients. TCRdb keeps only in-frame clones here, not all; method: immunoSEQ multiplex PCR. Of over 150,000 clones listed, around 96% are singletons. The sample was blood. The source is a man in his forties in good health.

V is TRBV6-6 and J is TRBJ2-7, with D unresolved. The CDR3 is 13 amino acids. Trimming removed 2 bases from V and 5 bases from J, with 10 bases in between. CDR1 and CDR2 (germline): MNHNY, SVGAGI (reference sequence). CDR3 sequence: CASSYAHRDEQYF. In nucleotides, the CDR3 is TGTGCCAGCAGTTACGCCCACCGGGACGAGCAGTACTTC.

The V call is TRBV6-5, the J call TRBJ2-7; 7 bases fit TRBD1. J gave up 7 bases and V 5 bases, and 8 bases lay outside the gene matches. The germline V gene encodes CDR1 MNHEY and CDR2 SVGAGI. CDR3 length equals 13 residues. This chain's CDR3 is CASSRQGSWEQYF. CDR3 sequence (DNA): TGTGCCAGCAGTCGACAGGGTTCGTGGGAGCAGTACTTC.

This clone was picked up one time. CDR3 DNA sequence: TGTGCCAGCTCACCGTTGACAGGGCCTAATGAAAAACTGTTTTTT. Translation gives CASSPLTGPNEKLFF. The V gene is TRBV18, the J gene TRBJ1-4, with TRBD1 matching 7 bases. With 3 bases clipped from V and 3 bases from J, the junction kept 4 bases outside the gene matches. The CDR3 runs to 15 residues. The V gene's germline CDR1 is KGHSH and CDR2 LQKENI.

The J gene is TRBJ1-5, the V gene TRBV6-2 or TRBV6-3; D gene ambiguous. The germline V gene encodes CDR1 MNHEY and CDR2 SVGEGT. V was pared by 2 bases and J by 4 bases, with 3 bases between. This CDR3 is built from 12 residues. CDR3 amino acids: CASSYRNQPQHF. CDR3 nucleotide sequence: TGTGCCAGCAGTTACCGGAATCAGCCCCAGCATTTT.

The rearrangement uses TRBV18 and TRBJ1-3; D ambiguous. Germline loops: CDR1 KGHSH, CDR2 LQKENI. Trimming took 2 bases from V and 2 from J, leaving 7 bases between them. The CDR3 has 14 amino acids. The CDR3 sequence: CASSPRAAGNTIYF. The CDR3 DNA reads TGTGCCAGCTCACCAAGGGCAGCTGGAAACACCATATATTTT.

The J gene is TRBJ2-3, the V gene TRBV11-3, with a possible D match to TRBD2 (7 bases). Germline CDR1 is SGHNT and CDR2 is YENEEA. The ends were cut back, 5 bases at V and 4 bases at J, with 19 bases in the middle. This CDR3 spans 16 amino acids. The CDR3 DNA sequence: TGTGCCAGCAGCCCATCGATCGGGGGGCCCCCAGATACGCAGTATTTT. It yields the protein CASSPSIGGPPDTQYF.

As concerns this clone: Other DNA sequences from this sample encode an identical CDR3 as well. The chain uses TRBV6-1 and TRBJ1-5; D possibly corresponds to TRBD1 (5 bases). Trimming removed 3 bases at V and 7 bases at J, with 10 bases between. This CDR3 contains 13 residues. The V gene's germline CDR1 is MNHNS and CDR2 SASEGT. The CDR3 DNA reads TGTGCCAGCAGTGACCGTGGGGGGCAGCCCCAGCATTTT. It specifies CASSDRGGQPQHF.

The chain uses TRBV9 and TRBJ2-5; the D gene is possibly TRBD2 (5 bases). CDR3 length: 15 residues. V dropped 0 bases and J dropped 5 bases, with 14 bases sitting between them. Germline CDR1 SGDLS, CDR2 YYNGEE. CDR3 nucleotides: TGTGCCAGCAGCGTAGGGGGTGCCCAGCGGGAGACCCAGTACTTC. Translated: CASSVGGAQRETQYF.

V is TRBV3-1 (or the pseudogene TRBV3-2) and J is TRBJ1-1, with D perhaps TRBD1 (6 bases). CDR1 is LGHDT, CDR2 YNNKEL, per germline (reference sequence). Trimming removed 0 bases from V and 0 bases from J, with 11 bases in between. This CDR3 has 16 amino acids. Here the CDR3 reads CASSQDWTVMNTEAFF. The CDR3 DNA is TGTGCCAGCAGCCAAGATTGGACAGTCATGAACACTGAAGCTTTCTTT.

V is TRBV28 and J is TRBJ2-1; D tentatively reads TRBD1 or TRBD2 (5 bases each). Germline CDR1 and CDR2: MDHEN and SYDVKM. Deletions cut 5 bases from V and 8 bases from J, with 19 bases between. The CDR3 loop spans 15 amino acids. Here the CDR3 reads CASSPLTGPRDEQFF. In DNA form, the CDR3 reads TGTGCCAGCAGTCCGCTGACGGGGCCGCGGGATGAGCAGTTCTTC.

The genes are TRBV10-3 and TRBJ1-2; tentative D call: TRBD1 (5 bases). Germline-derived CDR1 and CDR2 are ENHRY and SYGVKD. CDR3 length equals 15 residues. Between the trimmed V and J ends, which lost 6 bases and 3 bases, there was a span of 17 bases. The CDR3 reads CAIRPQGIRDYGYTF. CDR3 in DNA: TGTGCCATCAGGCCCCAGGGAATTAGGGACTATGGCTACACCTTC.

The V call is TRBV3-1 (or the pseudogene TRBV3-2), the J call TRBJ1-2; no clear D. CDR3 size: 14 residues. V lost 5 bases to trimming and J lost 3 bases, with 13 bases between them. Looked up from germline, CDR1 is LGHDT and CDR2 is YNNKEL (reference sequence). The CDR3 coding sequence is TGTGCCAGCAGCACCCTAGGGCCCTACTATGGCTACACCTTC. Its protein product is CASSTLGPYYGYTF.

The J gene is TRBJ2-7, the V gene TRBV6-5; either TRBD1 or TRBD2 may supply D (6 bases each). V shed 0 bases and J shed 3 bases, with 12 bases lying between them. Germline V gene sequence: CDR1 MNHEY, CDR2 SVGAGI. The CDR3 is made up of 15 amino acids. CDR3 coding DNA: TGTGCCAGCAGTTACTCCTCGGGGGCCCTCTACGAGCAGTACTTC. This encodes CASSYSSGALYEQYF.

The chain joins TRBV28 to TRBJ1-2; 7 bases are a match to TRBD1. Germline V gene lookup returns CDR1 MDHEN and CDR2 SYDVKM. The trim removed 1 base at V and 4 bases at J, leaving 9 bases unmatched. The CDR3 spans 16 residues. The CDR3 DNA sequence: TGTGCCAGCAGTTTATTCCCCACAGGGGTACCCTATGGCTACACCTTC. Amino acids: CASSLFPTGVPYGYTF.

The gene calls are TRBV2 and TRBJ1-2; D gene unclear. V was trimmed by 6 bases and J by 0 bases, leaving 14 bases between them. Germline CDR1 reads SNHLY; CDR2 reads FYNNEI. The CDR3 sequence is 15 residues long. CDR3 sequence: CASSRSRASNYGYTF. DNA for the CDR3: TGTGCCAGCAGCCGGTCCCGGGCGTCTAACTATGGCTACACCTTC. Variable domain in full (rest from reference TRBV2 and TRBJ1-2): EPEVTQTPSHQVTQMGQEVILRCVPISNHLYFYWYRQILGQKVEFLVSFYNNEISEKSEIFDDQFSVERPDGSNFTLKIRSTKLEDSAMYFCASSRSRASNYGYTFGSGTRLTVV.

The rearrangement joins TRBV9 to TRBJ2-3; 12 bases are a match to TRBD2. The CDR3 covers 19 residues. J lost 0 bases, V lost 4 bases, and 12 bases had no gene match. The germline gives CDR1 SGDLS, CDR2 YYNGEE. CDR3 loop: CASSPAWASGGGSTDTQYF. The CDR3 bases are TGTGCCAGCAGCCCCGCTTGGGCTAGCGGGGGGGGAAGCACAGATACGCAGTATTTT. The entire variable domain, with the rest obtained from reference TRBV9 and TRBJ2-3, is as follows: DSGVTQTPKHLITATGQRVTLRCSPRSGDLSVYWYQQSLDQGLQFLIQYYNGEERAKGNILERFSAQQFPDLHSELNLSSLELGDSALYFCASSPAWASGGGSTDTQYFGPGTRLTVL.

V is TRBV28 and J is TRBJ1-1; tentative D call: TRBD1 (6 bases). Germline V lookup: CDR1 MDHEN, CDR2 SYDVKM. V lost 5 bases, J lost 6 bases, and 16 bases lay in between. This CDR3 is 14 amino acids long. DNA for the CDR3: TGTGCCAGCAGTATACCGGACAGTCCACCTGAAGCTTTCTTT. It translates to CASSIPDSPPEAFF.

The rearrangement links TRBV6-2 or TRBV6-3 to TRBJ1-1; 7 bases align to TRBD1. Losses at the gene ends were 6 bases for V and 5 bases for J; bases not matched to a gene: 15. Germline CDR1 is MNHEY and CDR2 is SVGEGT. The CDR3 length is 16 residues. CDR3 sequence reads: CASSPERTGGGTEAFF. Written as DNA, the CDR3 is TGTGCCAGCAGCCCTGAGAGGACAGGCGGGGGAACTGAAGCTTTCTTT.

This chain uses TRBV5-5 with TRBJ1-6; D not certain. The CDR3 spans 14 residues. CDR1 and CDR2 (germline): SGHKS, YYEKEE (reference sequence). Trimming left V 4 bases short and J 6 bases short, with 11 bases between. CDR3 nucleotides: TGTGCCAGCAGCGGAGAACTGTTTAATTCACCCCTCCACTTT. Its translation is CASSGELFNSPLHF.

The chain uses TRBV6-2 or TRBV6-3 and TRBJ2-7; 9 bases line up with TRBD1. J lost 5 bases, V lost 2 bases, and 7 bases had no gene match. Germline assignment: CDR1 MNHEY and CDR2 SVGEGT. CDR3 length: 15 amino acids. The CDR3 protein is CASSYGGTGLDEQYF. CDR3 bases: TGTGCCAGCAGTTACGGCGGGACAGGGCTTGACGAGCAGTACTTC.

The chain recombines TRBV5-6 with TRBJ2-4; D is unclear. Germline V gives CDR1 SGHDT, CDR2 YYEEEE. This CDR3 contains 13 residues. V was clipped by 2 bases and J by 8 bases, with 11 bases between them. This CDR3 reads CASSLGSWDIQYF. The CDR3 DNA sequence: TGTGCCAGCAGCTTAGGCTCGTGGGACATTCAGTACTTC.

The chain uses TRBV3-1 (or the pseudogene TRBV3-2) and TRBJ2-4, with D perhaps matching TRBD1 (6 bases). With 3 bases removed from V and 1 base from J, the gap between germline ends came to 7 bases. Germline loops: CDR1 LGHDT, CDR2 YNNKEL (reference sequence). The CDR3 length is 14 residues. This chain's CDR3 is CASSQQGAKNIQYF. In nucleotides, the CDR3 is TGTGCCAGCAGCCAGCAGGGGGCCAAAAACATTCAGTACTTC.

The chain joins TRBV5-4 to TRBJ2-3, with D possibly TRBD2 on 6 matching bases. V was pared by 1 base and J by 2 bases, with 11 bases between. The CDR3 sequence is 15 residues long. The V gene's germline CDR1 is SGHNT and CDR2 YYREEE (reference sequence). CDR3 protein: CASSLFGGATDTQYF. The CDR3 DNA sequence: TGTGCCAGCAGCTTGTTCGGGGGTGCCACAGATACGCAGTATTTT.

The chain couples TRBV7-2 to TRBJ2-7; possibly TRBD1 for D (6 bases). Germline values: CDR1 SGHTA, CDR2 FQGNSA. This CDR3 is built from 15 residues. Trimming stripped 5 bases from V and 3 bases from J, with 17 bases between. CDR3 sequence: CASSRVGANYYEQYF. In DNA form, the CDR3 reads TGTGCCAGCAGCCGGGTGGGGGCCAACTACTACGAGCAGTACTTC.

The chain has TRBV5-4 and TRBJ2-2; D may be TRBD1 (5 bases). The V gene lost 3 bases and the J gene lost 0 bases, with 12 bases spanning the gap. The CDR3 sequence is 16 residues long. The germline V gene encodes CDR1 SGHNT and CDR2 YYREEE (reference sequence). CDR3 sequence (DNA): TGTGCCAGCAGCTCCAGACAGAACGCGAACACCGGGGAGCTGTTTTTT. As protein: CASSSRQNANTGELFF.

This clone was detected ten times or more. This chain connects TRBV10-2 to TRBJ1-1; maybe TRBD1 (5 bases). The CDR3 is made up of 14 amino acids. Germline V gene data show CDR1 as WSHSY and CDR2 as SAAADI. Trimming took 7 bases from V and 1 from J, leaving 13 bases between them. CDR3 amino acids: CASKDPGQNTEAFF. The CDR3 DNA follows: TGCGCCAGCAAGGATCCGGGGCAGAACACTGAAGCTTTCTTT.

This sequence joins TRBV5-6 and TRBJ1-1; no definite D call. Germline assignment: CDR1 SGHDT and CDR2 YYEEEE. V lost 0 bases and J lost 7, with 13 bases in between. CDR3 length equals 14 residues. Here the CDR3 DNA reads TGTGCCAGCAGCTTGGGGCCCCTGGAGTATGAAGCTTTCTTT. It encodes CASSLGPLEYEAFF.

The genes are TRBV12-3 or TRBV12-4 and TRBJ1-2, with TRBD1 identical over 7 bases. The CDR3 loop spans 13 amino acids. The V gene end was trimmed by 7 bases and the J gene end by 7 bases; junction bases not matched to a gene: 9. The CDR3 loop reads CASTYRGLGGYTF. The CDR3 region has the DNA TGTGCCAGCACCTACAGGGGTCTGGGTGGCTACACCTTC.

J is TRBJ2-7 and V is TRBV12-5, with D maybe TRBD1 (5 bases). Germline CDR1 reads LGHNT; CDR2 reads FRNRAP. CDR3 length: 13 residues. The V gene lost 7 bases and the J gene lost 7 bases, with 17 bases spanning the gap. The CDR3: CASENSGQFEQYF. DNA for the CDR3: TGTGCTAGTGAAAACAGTGGACAATTTGAGCAGTACTTC.

The J gene is TRBJ1-4, the V gene TRBV5-1, with 8 bases fitting TRBD1. The V segment lost 1 base and the J segment 4 bases; nucleotides outside the gene matches: 0. Germline V CDR1 and CDR2: SGHRS, YFSETQ. The CDR3 loop spans 14 amino acids. CDR3 in amino acids: CASSLTGGNEKLFF. In DNA, the CDR3 is TGCGCCAGCAGCTTGACAGGGGGTAATGAAAAACTGTTTTTT.

DNA for the CDR3: TGTGCCAGCAGCTACCCAGGCTCAGGTCAGCCCCAGCATTTT. Translation: CASSYPGSGQPQHF. The gene calls are TRBV7-9 and TRBJ1-5, with D uncertain. The CDR3 sequence is 14 residues long. Trimming took 4 bases from V and 6 from J, leaving 13 bases between them. The germline V gene encodes CDR1 SEHNR and CDR2 FQNEAQ (reference sequence). Together with reference TRBV7-9 and TRBJ1-5, the CDR3 gives the full variable domain: DTGVSQNPRHKITKRGQNVTFRCDPISEHNRLYWYRQTLGQGPEFLTYFQNEAQLEKSRLLSDRFSAERPKGSFSTLEIQRTEQGDSAMYLCASSYPGSGQPQHFGDGTRLSIL.